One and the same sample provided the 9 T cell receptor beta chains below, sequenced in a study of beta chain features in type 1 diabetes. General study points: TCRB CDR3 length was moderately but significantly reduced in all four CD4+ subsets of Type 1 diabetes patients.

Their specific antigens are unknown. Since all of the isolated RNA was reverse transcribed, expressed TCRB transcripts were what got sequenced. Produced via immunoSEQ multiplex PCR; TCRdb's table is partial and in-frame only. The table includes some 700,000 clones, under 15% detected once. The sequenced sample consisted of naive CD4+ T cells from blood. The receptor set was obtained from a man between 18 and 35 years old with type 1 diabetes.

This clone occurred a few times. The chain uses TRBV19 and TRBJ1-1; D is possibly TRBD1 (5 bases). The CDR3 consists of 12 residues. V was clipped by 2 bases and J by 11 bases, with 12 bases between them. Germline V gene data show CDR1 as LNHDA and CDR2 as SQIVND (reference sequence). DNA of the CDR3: TGTGCCAGTAGTATACGGGGGAATGTGGCTTTCTTT. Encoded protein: CASSIRGNVAFF.

This CDR3 reads CASSLAIAATNEKLFF. The CDR3 coding sequence is TGCGCCAGCAGCTTGGCCATCGCGGCAACTAATGAAAAACTGTTTTTT. V gene TRBV5-1 combines with J gene TRBJ1-4, with unresolved D. CDR1 SGHRS and CDR2 YFSETQ come from the germline V gene. The CDR3 is made up of 16 amino acids. With 0 bases removed from V and 0 bases from J, the gap between germline ends came to 9 bases.

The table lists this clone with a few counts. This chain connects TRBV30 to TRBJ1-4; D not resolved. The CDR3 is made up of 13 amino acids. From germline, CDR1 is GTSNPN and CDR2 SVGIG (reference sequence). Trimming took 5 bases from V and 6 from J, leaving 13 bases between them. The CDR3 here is CAWRRGSYEKLFF. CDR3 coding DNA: TGTGCCTGGCGAAGAGGGAGTTATGAAAAACTGTTTTTT.

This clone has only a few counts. CDR3 bases: TGTGCCACCAGCAGAGGACCAGCGGGGGAACCTACCGGGGAGCTGTTTTTT. Amino acid sequence: CATSRGPAGEPTGELFF. The chain is built from TRBV15 and TRBJ2-2; TRBD2 matches 8 bases. The CDR3 runs 17 residues. The J segment lost 5 bases and the V segment lost 1 base, leaving 9 bases of the junction unmatched. Germline V gives CDR1 LNHNV, CDR2 YYDKDF (reference sequence).

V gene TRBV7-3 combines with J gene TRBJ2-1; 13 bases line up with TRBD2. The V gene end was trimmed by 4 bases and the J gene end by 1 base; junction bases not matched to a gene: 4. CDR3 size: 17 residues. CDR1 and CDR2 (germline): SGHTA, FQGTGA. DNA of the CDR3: TGTGCCAGCAGCTCCGGGACTAGCGGGGTTTCCTACAATGAGCAGTTCTTC. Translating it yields CASSSGTSGVSYNEQFF.

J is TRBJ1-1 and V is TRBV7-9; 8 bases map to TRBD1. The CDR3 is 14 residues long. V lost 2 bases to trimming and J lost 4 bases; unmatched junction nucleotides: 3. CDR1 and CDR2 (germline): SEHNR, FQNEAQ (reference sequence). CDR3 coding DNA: TGTGCCAGCAGCTTACAACAGGGGGTCACTGAAGCTTTCTTT. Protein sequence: CASSLQQGVTEAFF.

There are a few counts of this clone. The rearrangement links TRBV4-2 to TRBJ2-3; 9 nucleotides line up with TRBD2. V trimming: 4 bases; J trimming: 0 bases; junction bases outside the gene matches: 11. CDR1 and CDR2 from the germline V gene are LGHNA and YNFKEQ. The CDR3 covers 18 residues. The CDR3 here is CASSLRLSGGMSTDTQYF. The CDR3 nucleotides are TGTGCCAGCAGCCTCCGGCTCAGCGGGGGGATGAGCACAGATACGCAGTATTTT.

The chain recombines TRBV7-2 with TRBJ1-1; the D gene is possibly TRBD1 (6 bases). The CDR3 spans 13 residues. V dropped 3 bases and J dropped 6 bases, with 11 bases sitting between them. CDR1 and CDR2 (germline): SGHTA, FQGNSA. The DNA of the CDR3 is TGTGCCAGCAGCTTCAAAGGGGGGGCTGAAGCTTTCTTT. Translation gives CASSFKGGAEAFF. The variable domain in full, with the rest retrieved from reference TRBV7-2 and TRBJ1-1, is GAGVSQSPSNKVTEKGKDVELRCDPISGHTALYWYRQSLGQGLEFLIYFQGNSAPDKSGLPSDRFSAERTGGSVSTLTIQRTQQEDSAVYLCASSFKGGAEAFFGQGTRLTVV.

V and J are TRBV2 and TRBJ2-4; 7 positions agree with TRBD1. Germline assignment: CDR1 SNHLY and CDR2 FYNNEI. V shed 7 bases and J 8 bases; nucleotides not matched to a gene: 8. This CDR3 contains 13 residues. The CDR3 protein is CASMGTVIDIQYF. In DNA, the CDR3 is TGTGCCAGCATGGGGACAGTTATTGACATTCAGTACTTC.